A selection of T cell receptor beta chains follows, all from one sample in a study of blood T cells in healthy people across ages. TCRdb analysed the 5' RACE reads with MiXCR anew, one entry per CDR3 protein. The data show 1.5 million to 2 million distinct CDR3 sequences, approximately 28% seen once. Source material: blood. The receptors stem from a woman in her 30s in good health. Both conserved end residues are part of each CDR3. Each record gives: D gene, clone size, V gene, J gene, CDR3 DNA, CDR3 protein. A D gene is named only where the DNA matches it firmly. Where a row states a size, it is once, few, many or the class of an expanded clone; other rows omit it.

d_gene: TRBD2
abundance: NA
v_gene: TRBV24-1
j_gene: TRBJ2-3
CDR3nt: TGTGCCGCCTCCTCCGCGGGGGGGCGGACAGATACGCAGTATTTT
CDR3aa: CAASSAGGRTDTQYF

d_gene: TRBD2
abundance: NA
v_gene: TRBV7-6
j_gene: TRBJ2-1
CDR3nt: TGTGCCAGCAGCTTCCGTTCAAGTCCAGCGGGAGATGAGCAGTTCTTC
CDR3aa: CASSFRSSPAGDEQFF

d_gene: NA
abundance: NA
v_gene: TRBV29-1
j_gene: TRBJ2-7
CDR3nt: TGCAGCGTTGCCCCGCGGACGGCCATAGACGAGCAGTACTTC
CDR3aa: CSVAPRTAIDEQYF

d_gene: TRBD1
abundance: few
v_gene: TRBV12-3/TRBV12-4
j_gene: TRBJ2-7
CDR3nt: TGTGCCAGCAGGTCCGGGGACAGGGTCTACGAGCAGTACTTC
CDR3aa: CASRSGDRVYEQYF

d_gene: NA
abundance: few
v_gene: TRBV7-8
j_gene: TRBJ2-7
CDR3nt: TGTGCCAGCAGCCCCACCCCGACTAGTAGGCACGAGCAGTACTTC
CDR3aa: CASSPTPTSRHEQYF

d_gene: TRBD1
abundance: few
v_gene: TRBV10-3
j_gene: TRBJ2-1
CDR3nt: TGTGCCATCAGTGGCCGGGACAGGGGACACAATGAGCAGTTCTTC
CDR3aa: CAISGRDRGHNEQFF

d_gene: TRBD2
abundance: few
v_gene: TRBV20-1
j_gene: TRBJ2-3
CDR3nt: TGCAGTGCCTTAATAGCGGGAGGGTACTTAGATACGCAGTATTTT
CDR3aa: CSALIAGGYLDTQYF

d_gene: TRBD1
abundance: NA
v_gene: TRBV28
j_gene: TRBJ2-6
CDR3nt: TGTGCCACCAGTCCGAGGACAGGGACGGGGTCTGGGGCCAACGTCCTGACTTTC
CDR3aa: CATSPRTGTGSGANVLTF

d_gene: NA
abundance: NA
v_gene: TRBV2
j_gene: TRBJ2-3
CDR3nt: TGTGCCAGCAGTGAAGTAGGGATCGGAGATACGCAGTATTTT
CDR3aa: CASSEVGIGDTQYF

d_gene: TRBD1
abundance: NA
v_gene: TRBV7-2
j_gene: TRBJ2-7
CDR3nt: TGTGCCAGCACCGGTCGGGACAGGGGGCCCTACGAGCAGTACTTC
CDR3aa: CASTGRDRGPYEQYF

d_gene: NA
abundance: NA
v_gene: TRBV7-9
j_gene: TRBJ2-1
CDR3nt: TGTGCCAGCAGGGACTGGAGTGAGCAGTTCTTC
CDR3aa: CASRDWSEQFF

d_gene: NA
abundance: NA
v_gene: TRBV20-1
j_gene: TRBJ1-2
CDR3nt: TGCAGTGCTAGAGAGGCCTATGGCTACACCTTC
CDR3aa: CSAREAYGYTF

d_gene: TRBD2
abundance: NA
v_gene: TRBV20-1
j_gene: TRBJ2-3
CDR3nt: TGCAGTGCTAGAGCGGGGGGGCCAGATACGCAGTATTTT
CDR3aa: CSARAGGPDTQYF

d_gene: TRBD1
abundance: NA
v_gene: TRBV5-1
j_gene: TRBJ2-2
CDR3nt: TGCGCCAGCAGCTTGGTGGACAGGGCCGGGGAGCTGTTTTTT
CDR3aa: CASSLVDRAGELFF

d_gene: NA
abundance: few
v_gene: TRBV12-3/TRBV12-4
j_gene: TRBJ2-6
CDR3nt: TGTGCCAGAGCCTCGACCGGGGCCCCTGGGGCCAACGTCCTGACTTTC
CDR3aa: CARASTGAPGANVLTF

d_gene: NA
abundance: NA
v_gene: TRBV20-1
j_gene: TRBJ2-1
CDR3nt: TGCAGTGTCCCGGTGGCAGGGCGGACTTACGATGAGCAGTTCTTC
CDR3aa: CSVPVAGRTYDEQFF

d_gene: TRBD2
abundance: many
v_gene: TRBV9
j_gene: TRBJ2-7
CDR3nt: TGTGCCAGCAGCGTAGCTTCACTAGCGGGGATGTACGAGCAGTACTTC
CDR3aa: CASSVASLAGMYEQYF

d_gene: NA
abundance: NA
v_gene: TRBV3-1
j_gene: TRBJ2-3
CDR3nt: TGTGCCAGCAGCCCTGAGGGCCCAGATACGCAGTATTTT
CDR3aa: CASSPEGPDTQYF

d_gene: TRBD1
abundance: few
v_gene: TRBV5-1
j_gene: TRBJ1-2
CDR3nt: TGCGCCAGCAGCTTGTCGGAAGTACGGGACAGGGGGGACTATGGCTACACCTTC
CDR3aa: CASSLSEVRDRGDYGYTF

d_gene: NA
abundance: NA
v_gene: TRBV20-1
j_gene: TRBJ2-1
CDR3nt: TGCAGTGCTAGAGATCAGGGGGGGCCGGAGTTCTTC
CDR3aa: CSARDQGGPEFF

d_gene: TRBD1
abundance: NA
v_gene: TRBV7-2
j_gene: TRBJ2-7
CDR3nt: TGTGCCAGCAGCTCGCAGGGGGCCCGATTGAACGAGCAGTACTTC
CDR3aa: CASSSQGARLNEQYF

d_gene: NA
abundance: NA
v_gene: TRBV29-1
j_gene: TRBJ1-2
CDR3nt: TGCAGCGTCGACGGGTCCTATGGCTACACCTTC
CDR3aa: CSVDGSYGYTF

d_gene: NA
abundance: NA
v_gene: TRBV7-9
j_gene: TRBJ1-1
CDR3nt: TGTGCCAGCAGCTTAGAATCGGCCGCGAGCACTGAAGCTTTCTTT
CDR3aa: CASSLESAASTEAFF

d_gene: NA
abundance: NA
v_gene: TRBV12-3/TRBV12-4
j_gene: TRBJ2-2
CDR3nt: TGTGCCACTTATCCCGGGGAGCTGTTTTTT
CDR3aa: CATYPGELFF

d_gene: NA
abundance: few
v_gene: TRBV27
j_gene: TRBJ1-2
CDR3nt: TGTGCCAGCAGTAGTCTTGGGGTCGATGGCTACACCTTC
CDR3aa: CASSSLGVDGYTF

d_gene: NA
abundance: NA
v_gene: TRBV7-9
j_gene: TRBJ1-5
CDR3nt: TGTGCCAGCAGCCCGTTCGATCAGCCCCAGCATTTT
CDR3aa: CASSPFDQPQHF

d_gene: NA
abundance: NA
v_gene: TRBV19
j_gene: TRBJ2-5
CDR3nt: TGTGCCAGTAGTATAGCGGGATTTCAAGAGACCCAGTACTTC
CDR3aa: CASSIAGFQETQYF

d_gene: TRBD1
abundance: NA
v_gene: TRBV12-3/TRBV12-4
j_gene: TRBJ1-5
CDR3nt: TGTGCCAGCAGTGCCAGGGGGATTAAAAACAATCAGCCCCAGCATTTT
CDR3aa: CASSARGIKNNQPQHF